These 17 T cell receptor beta chains were sequenced from one sample in a study of OX40 agonist ivuxolimab in advanced cancers. TCRdb keeps only in-frame clones here, not all; method: immunoSEQ multiplex PCR. The sample shows about 40,000 clones, about 88% of them seen only once. The material sequenced was CD4+ or CD8+ T cells sorted from blood, taken in a trial of the OX40 agonist ivuxolimab. All receptors derive from an adult with an advanced solid tumor such as melanoma, head and neck, liver or kidney cancer.

The chain couples TRBV5-1 to TRBJ2-2, with D maybe TRBD2 (6 bases). V was trimmed by 2 bases and J by 6 bases, leaving 20 bases between them. CDR3 length equals 17 residues. In germline, CDR1 is SGHRS, CDR2 YFSETQ. The CDR3 sequence: CASSFQPGLQVAGELFF. For the CDR3, the DNA is TGCGCCAGCAGCTTTCAACCGGGACTCCAAGTCGCCGGGGAGCTGTTTTTT.

J is TRBJ2-1 and V is TRBV27; 8 bases map to TRBD1. The germline V gene encodes CDR1 MNHEY and CDR2 SMNVEV (reference sequence). This CDR3 is 15 amino acids long. J lost 8 bases, V lost 4 bases, and 10 bases had no gene match. In DNA form, the CDR3 reads TGTGCCAGCAGTTCTCCGGGACAGGCGTTCGATGAGCAGTTCTTC. Translated: CASSSPGQAFDEQFF.

The gene calls are TRBV7-9 and TRBJ2-1; 8 nucleotides align to TRBD2. The junction had 23 bases not matched to a gene; V was cut back by 7 bases and J by 6 bases. The germline V gene encodes CDR1 SEHNR and CDR2 FQNEAQ (reference sequence). The CDR3 covers 19 residues. This CDR3 reads CASTTSGSRIVGRSNEQFF. DNA of the CDR3: TGTGCCAGCACCACGAGCGGGAGTAGAATTGTGGGCCGTAGCAATGAGCAGTTCTTC.

This chain's CDR3 is CASSFSGGSYNEQFF. The CDR3 DNA reads as TGTGCCAGCAGCTTTAGCGGGGGCTCCTACAATGAGCAGTTCTTC. V usage is TRBV7-6 and J usage is TRBJ2-1; the match to TRBD2 covers 9 bases. This CDR3 is 15 amino acids long. V lost 3 bases, J lost 0 bases, and 0 bases stayed unmatched. CDR1 and CDR2 from the germline V gene are SGHVS and FNYEAQ.

The chain links TRBV5-1 to TRBJ2-7; D may be TRBD2 (7 bases). V lost 5 bases, J lost 6 bases, and 12 bases lay in between. The CDR3 spans 12 residues. Germline V gene lookup returns CDR1 SGHRS and CDR2 YFSETQ. The CDR3 is CASRDGGREQYF. CDR3 nucleotide sequence: TGCGCCAGCAGGGACGGGGGGCGCGAGCAGTACTTC.

J is TRBJ2-3 and V is TRBV11-2; D call uncertain. Germline CDR1 is SGHAT and CDR2 is FQNNGV. V was shortened by 1 base and J by 2 bases, with 7 bases between the two germline ends. The CDR3 is made up of 14 amino acids. The CDR3 region has the DNA TGTGCCAGCAGCTTAGCGGTCCCCACAGATACGCAGTATTTT. Its translation is CASSLAVPTDTQYF.

This rearrangement joins TRBV27 to TRBJ2-5; D is uncertain. V lost 6 bases and J lost 4, with 3 bases in between. The CDR3 consists of 10 residues. Germline CDR1 is MNHEY and CDR2 is SMNVEV (reference sequence). The CDR3 DNA follows: TGTGCCAGCAGAGCAGAGACCCAGTACTTC. Amino acid sequence: CASRAETQYF.

The V and J genes are TRBV28 and TRBJ2-7; the D gene could be TRBD1 or TRBD2 (7 bases each). From germline, CDR1 is MDHEN and CDR2 SYDVKM. V was pared by 5 bases and J by 4 bases, with 24 bases between. This CDR3 contains 17 residues. CDR3 protein: CASSLRGGAGGFYEQYF. CDR3 coding DNA: TGTGCCAGCAGTCTTAGAGGGGGGGCAGGGGGTTTTTACGAGCAGTACTTC.

The chain recombines TRBV5-6 with TRBJ2-1, with D possibly being TRBD1 or TRBD2 (5 bases each). CDR1 SGHDT and CDR2 YYEEEE come from the germline V gene. The CDR3 runs 13 residues. Trimming took 5 bases from V and 3 from J, leaving 9 bases between them. CDR3 coding DNA: TGTGCCAGCAGGGGGGAAAACTACAATGAGCAGTTCTTC. It codes for CASRGENYNEQFF. Supplemented by reference TRBV5-6 and TRBJ2-1, the full variable domain reads DAGVTQSPTHLIKTRGQQVTLRCSPKSGHDTVSWYQQALGQGPQFIFQYYEEEERQRGNFPDRFSGHQFPNYSSELNVNALLLGDSALYLCASRGENYNEQFFGPGTRLTVL.

CDR3 in amino acids: CATSRSGDSTYTF. CDR3 coding DNA: TGTGCCACCAGCAGATCGGGGGACTCGACCTACACCTTC. V is TRBV15 and J is TRBJ1-2; TRBD1 is a possible D gene (5 bases). The germline V gene encodes CDR1 LNHNV and CDR2 YYDKDF (reference sequence). The CDR3 runs to 13 residues. V lost 2 bases and J lost 10, with 14 bases in between. Variable domain in full (rest from reference TRBV15 and TRBJ1-2): DAMVIQNPRYQVTQFGKPVTLSCSQTLNHNVMYWYQQKSSQAPKLLFHYYDKDFNNEADTPDNFQSRRPNTSFCFLDIRSPGLGDTAMYLCATSRSGDSTYTFGSGTRLTVV.

The chain has TRBV27 and TRBJ2-6; D not resolved. Between the trimmed V and J ends, which lost 4 bases and 0 bases, there was a span of 10 bases. CDR3 size: 16 residues. CDR1 and CDR2 (germline): MNHEY, SMNVEV (reference sequence). CDR3 in amino acids: CASSSIPISGANVLTF. The CDR3, as DNA: TGTGCCAGCAGTTCTATACCCATCTCTGGGGCCAACGTCCTGACTTTC.

The CDR3 sequence: CASSFRLEGHEQFF. CDR3 nucleotide sequence: TGTGCCAGCAGCTTTCGGCTGGAAGGCCATGAGCAGTTCTTC. This rearrangement joins TRBV7-9 to TRBJ2-1; D not certain. The V and J ends lost 3 bases and 8 bases respectively, with 14 bases between them. CDR3 length: 14 amino acids. Germline V gene sequence: CDR1 SEHNR, CDR2 FQNEAQ (reference sequence). Full variable domain (rest looked up from reference TRBV7-9 and TRBJ2-1): DTGVSQNPRHKITKRGQNVTFRCDPISEHNRLYWYRQTLGQGPEFLTYFQNEAQLEKSRLLSDRFSAERPKGSFSTLEIQRTEQGDSAMYLCASSFRLEGHEQFFGPGTRLTVL.

The chain uses TRBV27 and TRBJ2-5; the D gene could be TRBD1 or TRBD2 (5 bases each). Germline assignment: CDR1 MNHEY and CDR2 SMNVEV (reference sequence). This CDR3 has 15 residues. V lost 5 bases and J lost 4, with 17 bases in between. The CDR3 reads CASSALGDPGETQYF. CDR3 DNA sequence: TGTGCCAGCAGTGCCCTAGGGGACCCCGGAGAGACCCAGTACTTC.

This chain links TRBV27 with TRBJ1-1; no definite D call. Trimming pared 0 bases from V and 5 bases from J, leaving 7 bases between. This CDR3 is 13 amino acids long. Germline lookup yields CDR1 MNHEY and CDR2 SMNVEV (reference sequence). CDR3 protein: CASSLSRRTEAFF. The CDR3 DNA reads as TGTGCCAGCAGTTTATCCCGGCGAACTGAAGCTTTCTTT.

The V gene is TRBV6-1, the J gene TRBJ2-3, with D hard to call. V lost 2 bases and J lost 2, with 11 bases in between. The CDR3 is made up of 15 amino acids. Germline V gene data show CDR1 as MNHNS and CDR2 as SASEGT. The CDR3 region has the DNA TGTGCCAGCAGTGAACGGCCTCAGTTCACAGATACGCAGTATTTT. It specifies CASSERPQFTDTQYF.

The J gene is TRBJ2-1, the V gene TRBV6-5; TRBD2 matches at 12 bases. CDR3 length: 16 residues. Germline CDR1 MNHEY, CDR2 SVGAGI. V gave up 0 bases and J gave up 9 bases; unmatched junction bases: 6. CDR3 residues: CASSYSTSGSFFEQFF. The CDR3 coding sequence is TGTGCCAGCAGTTACTCGACTAGCGGGAGTTTTTTTGAGCAGTTCTTC.

The J gene is TRBJ2-3, the V gene TRBV11-3; TRBD1 matches 9 bases. The germline gives CDR1 SGHNT, CDR2 YENEEA. Trimming took 6 bases from V and 4 from J; bases not matched to a gene: 11. The length of the CDR3 is 16 residues. CDR3 residues: CASSTNAGTGPDTQYF. The CDR3 DNA sequence: TGTGCCAGCAGTACAAACGCCGGGACAGGGCCAGATACGCAGTATTTT.